The TCR beta chain described here comes from a study of Graves' ophthalmopathy and Graves' hyperthyroidism. The CDR3 runs to 14 residues. From germline, CDR1 is MNHEY and CDR2 SVGAGI. The V and J ends lost 5 bases and 11 bases respectively, with 19 bases between them. The sequenced template was RNA, covering the TCR beta CDR3 region. HTBI-primed first-round RT-PCR preceded second-round multiplex PCR. TCRdb processed the multiplex PCR reads anew with MiXCR; each CDR3 protein has one entry. This table has 580,000 or so distinct CDR3 sequences, less than 40% appearing once. This clonotype was picked up many times. The antigen is undetermined. Overall study results and limits: The study's model predicted ophthalmopathy progression at 70.59% sensitivity and about 72% specificity.

The sequence was obtained from an adult man with Graves' hyperthyroidism. The sample consisted of peripheral blood or thyroid tissue (not recorded which). The rearrangement joins TRBV6-5 to TRBJ1-5; D is perhaps TRBD1 (6 bases). The CDR3 protein is CASSEGQTYRAQHF. The CDR3 DNA is TGTGCCAGCAGTGAAGGACAGACCTATCGGGCCCAGCATTTT.